The 20 T cell receptor beta chains listed next were all sequenced from one sample in a study of T cell responses to AZD1222 COVID-19 vaccine (dated by TCRdb to about 2021). The method was the immunoSEQ multiplex PCR assay. The table comes from immuneACCESS by way of TCRdb, which keeps in-frame sequences with V and J called. Part of the clones is missing from these tables; in studies checked, under half for an unresolved V gene and the rest for unknown reasons. A total of around 50,000 clones appear in this sample, around 80% of them only once. The top ten hold about 10% of the sample. The time point label here, explained by the study, means: baseline before first vaccination. The sample here was peripheral blood, taken on day 0 of AZD1222 vaccination. Receptor source: an adult in good health.

The chain links TRBV5-1 to TRBJ2-2; unclear D gene. The CDR3 runs 12 residues. V was clipped by 0 bases and J by 6 bases, with 3 bases between them. The germline gives CDR1 SGHRS, CDR2 YFSETQ. Here the CDR3 DNA reads TGCGCCAGCAGCTTGGGTGCCGGGGAGCTGTTTTTT. Protein product: CASSLGAGELFF.

This clone was seen a handful of times. For the CDR3, the DNA is TGTGCCAGCAGCCAAGCTCCAGGAGGAATCAATCAGCCCCAGCATTTT. This translates into CASSQAPGGINQPQHF. The chain couples TRBV3-1 (or the pseudogene TRBV3-2) to TRBJ1-5, with no clear D. The CDR3 is 16 amino acids. Germline lookup yields CDR1 LGHDT and CDR2 YNNKEL (reference sequence). V lost 1 base and J lost 3, with 13 bases in between.

This clone was detected once. This rearrangement joins TRBV9 to TRBJ1-1; D ambiguous. From germline, CDR1 is SGDLS and CDR2 YYNGEE. Trimming removed 3 bases at V and 0 bases at J, with 6 bases between. The CDR3 has 13 amino acids. In nucleotides, the CDR3 is TGTGCCAGCAGCGCAGGAATGAACACTGAAGCTTTCTTT. As protein: CASSAGMNTEAFF.

This clone was seen just once. This chain links TRBV7-9 with TRBJ1-2; D not resolved. Germline V gives CDR1 SEHNR, CDR2 FQNEAQ (reference sequence). V lost 8 bases and J lost 7, with 5 bases in between. This CDR3 has 9 amino acids. This CDR3 is CASGRGYTF. In DNA form, the CDR3 reads TGTGCCAGCGGCCGTGGCTACACCTTC.

This chain links TRBV7-3 with TRBJ2-3; the D call may be TRBD1 or TRBD2 (5 bases each). Trimming removed 1 base at V and 2 bases at J, with 10 bases between. The CDR3 totals 15 residues. CDR1 and CDR2 (germline): SGHTA, FQGTGA. CDR3 protein: CASSLNGGITDTQYF. In nucleotides, the CDR3 is TGTGCCAGCAGCTTAAATGGGGGAATCACAGATACGCAGTATTTT.

The V gene is TRBV27, the J gene TRBJ1-1, with TRBD1 matching over 8 bases. The V and J ends lost 2 bases and 14 bases, in that order; junction bases with no gene match: 10. Germline values: CDR1 MNHEY, CDR2 SMNVEV (reference sequence). This CDR3 has 13 amino acids. CDR3 in amino acids: CASSLGQGLQVFF. For the CDR3, the DNA is TGTGCCAGCAGTTTAGGACAGGGCCTTCAAGTATTCTTT.

The V gene is TRBV5-4, the J gene TRBJ2-7; TRBD1 aligns across 7 bases. This CDR3 is 12 amino acids long. Germline values: CDR1 SGHNT, CDR2 YYREEE (reference sequence). The ends lost 1 base at V and 5 bases at J; junction bases unmatched: 0. CDR3 amino acids: CASSLTGDEQYF. Here the CDR3 DNA reads TGTGCCAGCAGCTTGACAGGGGACGAGCAGTACTTC.

CDR3 sequence reads: CASSQVRGGTEAFF. The CDR3 DNA reads as TGTGCCAGCAGCCAAGTCAGGGGGGGCACTGAAGCTTTCTTT. The V gene is TRBV14, the J gene TRBJ1-1; 7 bases map to TRBD1. The CDR3 is made up of 14 amino acids. Unmatched junction bases numbered 3, after V lost 1 base and J lost 4 bases. CDR1 is SGHDN and CDR2 is FVKESK in the germline V gene.

The V and J genes are TRBV5-1 and TRBJ1-2, with D uncertain. Germline V gives CDR1 SGHRS, CDR2 YFSETQ. This CDR3 has 15 amino acids. V was pared by 0 bases and J by 4 bases, with 13 bases between. This CDR3 is CASSLEGLGVYGYTF. The CDR3 DNA is TGCGCCAGCAGCTTGGAAGGTCTCGGTGTCTATGGCTACACCTTC.

CDR3 DNA: TGTGCCAGCAGCCAAGAGGGTCGGGCGGCTCCGTACTTC. This encodes CASSQEGRAAPYF. The V call is TRBV3-1 (or the pseudogene TRBV3-2), the J call TRBJ2-7; D uncertain. V was trimmed by 0 bases and J by 12 bases, leaving 15 bases between them. CDR1 and CDR2 (germline): LGHDT, YNNKEL (reference sequence). CDR3 size: 13 residues.

The chain employs TRBV3-1 (or the pseudogene TRBV3-2) and TRBJ1-4, with D uncertain. Deletions cut 1 base from V and 0 bases from J, with 12 bases between. Germline V CDR1 and CDR2: LGHDT, YNNKEL (reference sequence). The CDR3 is 17 residues long. The CDR3: CASSQGRALTTNEKLFF. CDR3 nucleotide sequence: TGTGCCAGCAGCCAAGGAAGGGCCCTTACAACTAATGAAAAACTGTTTTTT.

The rearrangement joins TRBV2 to TRBJ2-7; D perhaps matches TRBD2 (6 bases). The CDR3 has 14 residues. Trimming cost V 3 bases and J 3 bases, with 12 bases left between them. Germline lookup yields CDR1 SNHLY and CDR2 FYNNEI. CDR3 sequence reads: CASSDGRNRYEQYF. The CDR3 DNA reads TGTGCCAGCAGTGACGGGAGAAATCGCTACGAGCAGTACTTC.

This clone was observed a handful of times. The chain joins TRBV5-5 to TRBJ1-1; no definite D call. The CDR3 has 11 amino acids. Germline V gene lookup returns CDR1 SGHKS and CDR2 YYEKEE (reference sequence). V dropped 2 bases and J dropped 7 bases, with 6 bases sitting between them. DNA for the CDR3: TGTGCCAGCAGCTTCACCAATGAAGCTTTCTTT. Protein sequence: CASSFTNEAFF.

A remark on this clone: The same CDR3 is also encoded by other DNA sequences in this sample. This chain connects TRBV7-9 to TRBJ2-1, with 7 bases lining up with TRBD2. This CDR3 spans 15 amino acids. J gave up 0 bases and V 6 bases, and 5 bases lay outside the gene matches. Germline lookup yields CDR1 SEHNR and CDR2 FQNEAQ (reference sequence). CDR3 sequence reads: CASSLSGTSYNEQFF. CDR3 in DNA: TGTGCCAGCAGTCTCAGCGGGACCTCCTACAATGAGCAGTTCTTC.

The chain couples TRBV24-1 to TRBJ2-1; the match to TRBD2 covers 7 bases. J lost 6 bases, V lost 7 bases, and 5 bases had no gene match. The germline V gene encodes CDR1 KGHDR and CDR2 SFDVKD. The CDR3 extends over 13 amino acids. The CDR3 region is CATRSSGINEQFF. The DNA of the CDR3 is TGTGCCACCAGGTCTAGCGGAATCAATGAGCAGTTCTTC.

This clone occurred a few times. The J gene is TRBJ2-2, the V gene TRBV7-8; 8 nucleotides line up with TRBD2. CDR3 length: 16 residues. The ends lost 2 bases at V and 1 base at J; junction bases unmatched: 3. CDR1 is SGHVS and CDR2 is FQNEAQ in the germline V gene. The CDR3, as DNA: TGTGCCAGCAGCTTAAGAGCGGGGGTGAACACCGGGGAGCTGTTTTTT. It translates to CASSLRAGVNTGELFF.

This rearrangement joins TRBV7-3 to TRBJ2-3, with 10 bases that match TRBD2. The CDR3 is 18 amino acids. The V and J ends lost 5 bases and 4 bases, in that order; junction bases with no gene match: 15. Germline V lookup: CDR1 SGHTA, CDR2 FQGTGA. The CDR3 loop is CASSLRPVSSGGADTQYF. In nucleotides, the CDR3 is TGTGCCAGCAGCCTCCGGCCGGTGTCGAGCGGGGGGGCAGATACGCAGTATTTT.

The chain carries TRBV24-1 and TRBJ2-4; D remains unclear. Germline lookup yields CDR1 KGHDR and CDR2 SFDVKD. The CDR3 is 16 residues long. V dropped 0 bases and J dropped 0 bases, with 8 bases sitting between them. As DNA, the CDR3 is TGTGCCACCAGTGATTTGACGCCAATAGCCAAAAACATTCAGTACTTC. It encodes CATSDLTPIAKNIQYF.

Judged by abundance, this clone is medium-sized (0.01 to 0.1%). The chain is built from TRBV21-1 and TRBJ2-1; the listed D gene, TRBD1, was not tested against the DNA. TRBV21-1 is a pseudogene segment. The CDR3 loop spans 18 amino acids. The CDR3 spells CASYHPDPPGGSWNEQFF. The CDR3 region has the DNA TGTGCCAGCTACCACCCGGATCCCCCAGGGGGCTCGTGGAATGAGCAGTTCTTC.

The chain employs TRBV9 and TRBJ1-1; D gene ambiguous. This CDR3 spans 13 amino acids. Deletions cut 4 bases from V and 1 base from J, with 8 bases between. Germline V CDR1 and CDR2: SGDLS, YYNGEE. The CDR3 is CASSLRTNTEAFF. In nucleotides, the CDR3 is TGTGCCAGCAGCCTCAGGACGAACACTGAAGCTTTCTTT. Together with reference TRBV9 and TRBJ1-1, the CDR3 gives the full variable domain: DSGVTQTPKHLITATGQRVTLRCSPRSGDLSVYWYQQSLDQGLQFLIQYYNGEERAKGNILERFSAQQFPDLHSELNLSSLELGDSALYFCASSLRTNTEAFFGQGTRLTVV.